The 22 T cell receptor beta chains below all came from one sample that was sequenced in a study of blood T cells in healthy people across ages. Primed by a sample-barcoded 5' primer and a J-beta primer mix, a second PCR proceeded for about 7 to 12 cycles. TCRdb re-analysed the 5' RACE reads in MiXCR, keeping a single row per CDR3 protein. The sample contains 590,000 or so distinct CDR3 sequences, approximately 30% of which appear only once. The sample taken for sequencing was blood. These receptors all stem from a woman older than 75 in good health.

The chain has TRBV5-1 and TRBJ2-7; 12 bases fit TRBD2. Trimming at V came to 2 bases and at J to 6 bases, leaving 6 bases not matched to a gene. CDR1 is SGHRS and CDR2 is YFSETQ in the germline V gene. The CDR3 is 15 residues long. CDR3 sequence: CASSFLAGGQREQYF. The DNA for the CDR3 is TGCGCCAGCAGCTTCCTAGCGGGAGGGCAGCGCGAGCAGTACTTC.

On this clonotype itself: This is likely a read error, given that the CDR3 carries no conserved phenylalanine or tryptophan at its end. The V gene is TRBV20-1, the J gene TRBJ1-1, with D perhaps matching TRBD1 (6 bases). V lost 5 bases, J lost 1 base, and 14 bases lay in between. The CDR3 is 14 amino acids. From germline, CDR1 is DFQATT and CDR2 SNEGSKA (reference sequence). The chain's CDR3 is CSAYSGQSNTEAFL. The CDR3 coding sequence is TGCAGTGCTTATAGCGGACAGTCGAACACTGAAGCTTTCCTT.

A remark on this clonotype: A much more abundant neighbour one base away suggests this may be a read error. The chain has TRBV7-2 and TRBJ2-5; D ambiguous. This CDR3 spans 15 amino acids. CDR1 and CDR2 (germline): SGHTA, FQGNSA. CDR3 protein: CASGLAGVVSNEQYF. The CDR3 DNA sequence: TGTGCCAGCGGCTTAGCTGGGGTCGTAAGCAATGAGCAGTACTTC.

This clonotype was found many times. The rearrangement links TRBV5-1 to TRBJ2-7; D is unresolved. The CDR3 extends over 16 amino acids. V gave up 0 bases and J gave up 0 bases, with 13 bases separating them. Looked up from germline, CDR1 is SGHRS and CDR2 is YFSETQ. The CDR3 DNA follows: TGCGCCAGCAGCTTGGCCCCACATTCGAGCTCCTACGAGCAGTACTTC. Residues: CASSLAPHSSSYEQYF. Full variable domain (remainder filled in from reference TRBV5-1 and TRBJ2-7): KAGVTQTPRYLIKTRGQQVTLSCSPISGHRSVSWYQQTPGQGLQFLFEYFSETQRNKGNFPGRFSGRQFSNSRSEMNVSTLELGDSALYLCASSLAPHSSSYEQYFGPGTRLTVT.

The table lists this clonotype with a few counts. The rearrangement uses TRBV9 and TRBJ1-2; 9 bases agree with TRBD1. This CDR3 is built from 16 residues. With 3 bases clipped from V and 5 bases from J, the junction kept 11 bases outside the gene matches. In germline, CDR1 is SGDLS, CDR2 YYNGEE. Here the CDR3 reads CASSAPPGQGLYGYTF. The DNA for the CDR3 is TGTGCCAGCAGCGCTCCTCCGGGACAGGGTTTGTATGGCTACACCTTC.

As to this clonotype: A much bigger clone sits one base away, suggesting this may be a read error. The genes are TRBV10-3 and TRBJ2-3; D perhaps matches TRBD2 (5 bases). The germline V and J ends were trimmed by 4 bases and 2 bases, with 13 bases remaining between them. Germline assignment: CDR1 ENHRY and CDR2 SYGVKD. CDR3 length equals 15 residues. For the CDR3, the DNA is TGTGCCATCAGTGTCGGGGAAGAGACCACAGATACGCAGTATTTT. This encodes CAISVGEETTDTQYF.

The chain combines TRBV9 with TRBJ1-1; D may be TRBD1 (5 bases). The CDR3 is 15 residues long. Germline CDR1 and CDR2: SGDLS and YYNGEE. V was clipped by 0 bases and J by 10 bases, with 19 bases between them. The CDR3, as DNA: TGTGCCAGCAGCGTAGACAGCGGACACCCCCGAACAGCTTTCTTT. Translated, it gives CASSVDSGHPRTAFF.

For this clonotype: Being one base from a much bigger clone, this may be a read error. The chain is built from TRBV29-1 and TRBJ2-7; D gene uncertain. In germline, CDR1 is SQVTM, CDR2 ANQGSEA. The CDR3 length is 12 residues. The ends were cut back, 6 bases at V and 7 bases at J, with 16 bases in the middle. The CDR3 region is CSVEKSYNEQYF. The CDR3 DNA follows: TGCAGCGTAGAGAAATCCTACAATGAGCAGTACTTC.

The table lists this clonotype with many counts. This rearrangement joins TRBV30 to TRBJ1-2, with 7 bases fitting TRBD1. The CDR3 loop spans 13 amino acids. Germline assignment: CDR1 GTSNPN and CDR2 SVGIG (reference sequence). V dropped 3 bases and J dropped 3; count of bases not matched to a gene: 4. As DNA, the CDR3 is TGTGCCTGGAGCCGACAGGGCGACTATGGCTACACCTTC. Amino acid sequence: CAWSRQGDYGYTF.

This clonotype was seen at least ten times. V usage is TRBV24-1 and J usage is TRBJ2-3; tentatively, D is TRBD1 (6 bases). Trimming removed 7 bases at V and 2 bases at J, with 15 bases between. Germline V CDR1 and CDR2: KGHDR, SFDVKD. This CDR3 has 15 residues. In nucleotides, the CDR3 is TGTGCCACCAGATCAGGGGTGGGGGTCACAGATACGCAGTATTTT. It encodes CATRSGVGVTDTQYF.

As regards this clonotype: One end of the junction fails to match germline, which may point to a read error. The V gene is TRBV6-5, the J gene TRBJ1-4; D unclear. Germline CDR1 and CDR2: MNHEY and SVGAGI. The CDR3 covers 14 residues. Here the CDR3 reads CAGRSGSVSEKLFF. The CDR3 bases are TGTGCCGGCAGGTCCGGCTCAGTATCTGAAAAACTGTTTTTT.

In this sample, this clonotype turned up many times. The CDR3 sequence: CASSPRTSSDTQYF. The DNA of the CDR3 is TGTGCCAGCAGCCCTAGGACGAGCTCAGATACGCAGTATTTT. This chain joins TRBV5-4 and TRBJ2-3; D uncertain. The length of the CDR3 is 14 residues. With 4 bases removed from V and 4 bases from J, the gap between germline ends came to 13 bases. Germline V gives CDR1 SGHNT, CDR2 YYREEE (reference sequence).

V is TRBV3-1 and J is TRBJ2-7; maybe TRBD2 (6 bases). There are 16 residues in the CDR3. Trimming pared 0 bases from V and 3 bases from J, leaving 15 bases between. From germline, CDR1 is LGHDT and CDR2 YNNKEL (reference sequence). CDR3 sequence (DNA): TGTGCCAGCAGCCAAGAGCGGGGCCTCGGCGACTACGAGCAGTACTTC. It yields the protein CASSQERGLGDYEQYF.

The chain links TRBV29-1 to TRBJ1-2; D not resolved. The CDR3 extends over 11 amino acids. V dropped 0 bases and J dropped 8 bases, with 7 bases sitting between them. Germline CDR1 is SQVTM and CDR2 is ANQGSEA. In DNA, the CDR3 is TGCAGCGTTGAAGATGGGGTGGGCTACACCTTC. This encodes CSVEDGVGYTF.

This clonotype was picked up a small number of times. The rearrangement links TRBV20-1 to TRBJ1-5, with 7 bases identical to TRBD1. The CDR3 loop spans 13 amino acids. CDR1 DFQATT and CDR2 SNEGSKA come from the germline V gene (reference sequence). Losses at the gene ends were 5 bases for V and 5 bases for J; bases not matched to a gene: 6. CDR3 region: CSAHRGLDQPQHF. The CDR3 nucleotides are TGCAGTGCTCACAGGGGCTTAGATCAGCCCCAGCATTTT.

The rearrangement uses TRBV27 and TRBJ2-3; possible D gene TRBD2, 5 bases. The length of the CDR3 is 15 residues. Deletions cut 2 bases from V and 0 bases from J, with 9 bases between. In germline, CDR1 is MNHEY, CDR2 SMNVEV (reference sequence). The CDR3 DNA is TGTGCCAGCAGTTTACCGAGCGGTAGCACAGATACGCAGTATTTT. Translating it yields CASSLPSGSTDTQYF.

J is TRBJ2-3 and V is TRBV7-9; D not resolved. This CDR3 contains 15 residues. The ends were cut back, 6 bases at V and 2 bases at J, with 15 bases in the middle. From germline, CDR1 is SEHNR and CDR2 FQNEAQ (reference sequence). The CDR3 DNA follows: TGTGCCAGCAGTTTCGACAACTTGGACACAGATACGCAGTATTTT. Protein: CASSFDNLDTDTQYF.

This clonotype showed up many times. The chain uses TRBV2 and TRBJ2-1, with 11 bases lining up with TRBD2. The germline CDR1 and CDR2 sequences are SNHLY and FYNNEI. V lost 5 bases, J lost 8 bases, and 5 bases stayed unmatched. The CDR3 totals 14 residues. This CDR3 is CASSSSGGLDEQFF. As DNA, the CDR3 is TGTGCCAGCAGTTCTAGCGGGGGGTTGGATGAGCAGTTCTTC.

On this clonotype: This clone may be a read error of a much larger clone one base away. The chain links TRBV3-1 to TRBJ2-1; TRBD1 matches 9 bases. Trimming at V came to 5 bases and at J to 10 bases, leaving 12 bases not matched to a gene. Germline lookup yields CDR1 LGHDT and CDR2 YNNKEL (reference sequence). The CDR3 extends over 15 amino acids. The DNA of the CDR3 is TGTGCCAGCAGCGAGGGGGGGACAGGGATAGACGAGCAGTTCTTC. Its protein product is CASSEGGTGIDEQFF.

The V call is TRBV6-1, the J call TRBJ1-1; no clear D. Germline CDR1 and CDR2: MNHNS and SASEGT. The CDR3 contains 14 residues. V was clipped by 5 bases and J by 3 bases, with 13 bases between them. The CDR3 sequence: CASSLRLSDTEAFF. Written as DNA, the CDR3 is TGTGCCAGCAGTCTACGGTTGTCGGACACTGAAGCTTTCTTT.

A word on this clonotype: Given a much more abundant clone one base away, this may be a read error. The CDR3 nucleotides are TGTGCCAGCAGCCAGGGTGACGGGGACTCTGGCTACACCTTC. It codes for CASSQGDGDSGYTF. The chain links TRBV3-1 to TRBJ1-2; D perhaps matches TRBD1 (5 bases). Germline CDR1 reads LGHDT; CDR2 reads YNNKEL (reference sequence). Trimming stripped 3 bases from V and 7 bases from J, with 15 bases between. This CDR3 is 14 amino acids long.

The CDR3 nucleotides are TGTGCCAGCAGTGTATCACCGGGGGCCTACTATGGCTACACCTTC. It encodes CASSVSPGAYYGYTF. This sequence joins TRBV12-3 or TRBV12-4 and TRBJ1-2, with TRBD1 as a possible D gene (6 bases). V lost 5 bases and J lost 3, with 16 bases in between. The length of the CDR3 is 15 residues.